This TCR beta chain was identified in a study of T cell responses to AZD1222 COVID-19 vaccine (dated by TCRdb to 2020 to 2022). Regarding the study in general: TCR sequencing was performed for 230 to 250 trial participants, of whom about 210 were given two doses of AZD1222 and around 25 were given two doses of MenACWY control vaccine. Trial participants were enrolled into age subgroups of 18-55, 56-69 and 70-plus years, which contained about 150, 27 and 61 TCR-sequenced participants, respectively.

As regards this clone: The antigen it binds to is not known. No much larger clonotype is one base removed from it; base qualities were not supplied.

Between the V and J ends, shortened by 0 bases and 7 bases respectively, the junction contains 12 bases. Via the germline V gene, CDR1 is LGHNA and CDR2 YSLEER. From cysteine to phenylalanine, the CDR3 is 15 amino acids long. Of all the DNA, just the CDR3 is kept, 45 bases in frame from base 1. What this sample's time point label stands for: about 28 days (+/-7) after the second vaccine dose. Because spike-specific TCR depth and breadth did not differ between the two schedules, AZD1222 recipients who got a second dose at roughly 4 weeks were pooled with those who got a second dose at roughly 12 weeks. Samples from vaccinated people were obtained from the UK trials COV001 and COV002, which included a single-blind randomized controlled phase 2/3 trial of AZD1222 (ChAdOx1 nCoV-19) in healthy adults. For TCRbeta chain sequencing, PBMC samples were collected from trial participants at day 0 and at day 28 after the second dose.

The CDR3 regions of human TCRbeta chains were analyzed by immunosequencing. Processing in the source paper ran as follows. Repertoire TCRs were matched against a reference library of SARS-CoV-2-specific TCRs generated with the MIRA antigen-specificity platform. Breadth was defined as the fraction of unique TCRs that were SARS-CoV-2-associated, and depth was defined as the fraction of total T cells that were SARS-CoV-2-associated. Using the MIRA data, each spike-specific TCR was assigned both to the spike region to which the TCR was reactive and to a CD4 or CD8 class. Log10-transformed breadth and depth values were compared by one-way ANOVA with Sidak's multiple comparisons tests. In TCRdb, the immuneACCESS table is reduced to in-frame sequences with V and J assigned. These tables do not hold every clone; where another copy was compared, an unresolved V gene accounts for under half, and the others remain unexplained. V and J calls and clone size are as listed in that table; D and trimming were resolved from the DNA. The table for this sample lists some 250,000 clones; 85% to 95% of them were counted only once. Clones ranked in the top ten supply roughly 0.6% of the sample.

Broader findings and caveats from the paper: Most participants were white British and females outnumbered males, and the authors suggested that clonal diversity may have been underestimated. Conclusions about previously exposed vaccinees are limited, since just six or seven AZD1222 recipients were seropositive for SARS-CoV-2 at baseline. The 56-69-year group was small, and its depth increase did not reach significance, likely because of low power. Vaccine-associated CD4 TCRs spanned the whole spike protein, with dominant responses in regions 160-218 and 743-854. Epitopes outside the regions mutated in the B.1.351 and B.1.1.7 variants were reportedly recognized by nearly half of the unique spike-specific TCRs. After two AZD1222 doses, spike-specific TCR breadth and depth were significantly higher than at day 0 and than in MenACWY recipients. No day 14 peak-response samples were available, so repertoires were characterized only after the peak T cell response.

The receptor chain draws on TRBV4-3 and TRBJ2-2; the D gene is perhaps TRBD1 or TRBD2, as each covers 6 bases. Here the sequenced sample was peripheral blood, taken 28 days after the second AZD1222 dose. The clonotype comes from an adult who received the AZD1222 COVID-19 vaccine. The base sequence is TGCGCCAGCAGCCAAGAAACAGGGAGGTTCGGGGAGCTGTTTTTT. The encoded protein is CASSQETGRFGELFF.